This TCR beta chain was captured by sequencing in a study of T cell repertoires in cytomegalovirus infection (dated by TCRdb to the late 2010s). As for the study more broadly: The peptide stimulations were aimed at well-studied HLA-B-restricted epitopes as well as recently identified HLA-C-restricted CMV epitopes, whose presentation resists viral immunomodulation. Because public TCR beta signatures pointed to carriage of CMV infection together with the matching HLA type, the HLA type of each donor mattered for the analysis. What the work shows at the level of the full study, not this receptor alone: The ex vivo response was dominated by HLA-C-restricted CMV-specific TCR beta clonotypes, which also provided the single most frequent clonotype in two of eight donors. Cumulative frequency of public TCR beta family members discriminated carriers of CMV infection plus the relevant HLA type in this cohort and an independent 352-donor cohort.

For sequencing, an Illumina HiSeq 1500 was employed. The public sequencing data were trimmed at Q25 with fastp and processed into clonotypes with MiXCR by TCRdb, which kept only in-frame beta chains. Merged by CDR3 protein, the rows form single entries marked with the most common genes and DNA. Present in this sample are 550,000 to 850,000 distinct CDR3 sequences, around a third of which were seen just once. Of the sample, 15% to 20% falls within the top ten clones. Measured from the cysteine to the phenylalanine, the CDR3 is 15 residues long. Of the read, only the CDR3 DNA is kept; its 45 bases are in frame from base 1. V sheds 1 base and J sheds 4 bases, leaving 13 bases between their ends. The germline V gene provides CDR1 SGHTA and CDR2 FQGNSA. The treatment or condition label corresponds to: in vitro stimulation with specific CMV peptide epitopes to enrich CMV-specific T cells. With regard to this clonotype: Its antigen is unknown. No base quality values were provided; no much bigger clone lies one nucleotide off.

The chain joins TRBV7-2 to TRBJ2-5, and TRBD1 may be the D gene, going by 6 matching bases. The material was cultured PBMCs, obtained from culture after CMV antigen stimulation. This receptor was taken from a human donor in good health (CMV status not recorded). Some clones in this sample may be carry-over from other donors' samples. The nucleotide sequence is given as TGTGCCAGCAGCTTAGGGAGAACAGGGTTAGAGACCCAGTACTTC. Translation gives CASSLGRTGLETQYF.